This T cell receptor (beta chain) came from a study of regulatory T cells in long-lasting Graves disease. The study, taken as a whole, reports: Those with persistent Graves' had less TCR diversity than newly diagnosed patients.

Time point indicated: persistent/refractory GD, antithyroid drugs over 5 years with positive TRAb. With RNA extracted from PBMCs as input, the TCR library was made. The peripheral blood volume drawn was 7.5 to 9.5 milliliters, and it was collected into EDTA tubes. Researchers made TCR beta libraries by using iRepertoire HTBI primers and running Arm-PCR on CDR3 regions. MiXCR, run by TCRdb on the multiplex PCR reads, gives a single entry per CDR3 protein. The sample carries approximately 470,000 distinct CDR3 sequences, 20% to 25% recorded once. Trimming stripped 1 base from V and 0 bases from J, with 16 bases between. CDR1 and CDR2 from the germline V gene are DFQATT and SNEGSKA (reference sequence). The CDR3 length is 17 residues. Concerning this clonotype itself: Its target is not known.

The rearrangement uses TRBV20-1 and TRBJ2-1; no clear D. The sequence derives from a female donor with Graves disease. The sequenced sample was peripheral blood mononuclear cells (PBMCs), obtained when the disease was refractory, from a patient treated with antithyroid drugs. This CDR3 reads CSARALDGRFSYNEQFF. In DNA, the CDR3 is TGCAGTGCTAGAGCCCTTGACGGGCGGTTCTCCTACAATGAGCAGTTCTTC.